This T cell receptor (beta chain) came from a study of T cells in tuberculosis. Study summary: PBMC were archived before or within 7 days of starting treatment. Study-wide results and limits: Active tuberculosis patients had shorter CDR3-alpha; the beta difference was nonsignificant.

The assay was immunoSEQ multiplex PCR, and TCRdb's table has in-frame clones only and misses some. In the table there are 30,000 to 35,000 clones, 92% of which are singletons. As to this clone: Its specificity is unknown.

Noted time point: new active TB diagnosis, blood taken before or within 7 days of starting treatment. The trim removed 3 bases at V and 4 bases at J, leaving 3 bases unmatched. The germline V gene encodes CDR1 LNHDA and CDR2 SQIVND (reference sequence). The CDR3 has 15 residues. The V gene is TRBV19, the J gene TRBJ2-1; TRBD1 matches at 10 bases. Here the sequenced sample was PBMCs, taken at tuberculosis diagnosis. The receptor comes from an adult with tuberculosis. Some clones in this sample may be carry-over from other donors' samples. CDR3 DNA sequence: TGTGCCAGTAGTATCGGGACAGGGGCTTACAATGAGCAGTTCTTC. Translation: CASSIGTGAYNEQFF. Using reference TRBV19 and TRBJ2-1 for the parts outside the CDR3, the full variable domain is DGGITQSPKYLFRKEGQNVTLSCEQNLNHDAMYWYRQDPGQGLRLIYYSQIVNDFQKGDIAEGYSVSREKKESFPLTVTSAQKNPTAFYLCASSIGTGAYNEQFFGPGTRLTVL.